This T cell receptor beta chain was identified during a study of blood T cells in healthy people across ages. Study at large: Per two T cells, about one barcoded beta molecule was captured through template switching.

A second roughly 7 to 12 cycle PCR used barcoded and J-beta primers. TCRdb ran MiXCR on the 5' RACE reads and lists one entry per CDR3 protein. The data contain fewer than 1,000,000 distinct CDR3 sequences, approximately 44% of them singletons. General study results and limits: The recorded TCR beta diversity per million T cells decreased in a roughly linear manner with age.

Concerning this clonotype: Its antigen is as yet unknown.

PBMCs were isolated at a quantity of at least 6 million per sample. V lost 2 bases to trimming and J lost 3 bases, with 14 bases between them. The germline gives CDR1 DFQATT, CDR2 SNEGSKA (reference sequence). The CDR3 loop spans 15 amino acids. The V and J genes are TRBV20-1 and TRBJ2-1; D may be TRBD2 (6 bases). The sample comprised blood. This receptor was identified in a man in his sixties in good health. The CDR3 protein is CSARLGGAIYNEQFF. The DNA of the CDR3 is TGCAGTGCTAGATTAGGCGGGGCGATCTACAATGAGCAGTTCTTC.